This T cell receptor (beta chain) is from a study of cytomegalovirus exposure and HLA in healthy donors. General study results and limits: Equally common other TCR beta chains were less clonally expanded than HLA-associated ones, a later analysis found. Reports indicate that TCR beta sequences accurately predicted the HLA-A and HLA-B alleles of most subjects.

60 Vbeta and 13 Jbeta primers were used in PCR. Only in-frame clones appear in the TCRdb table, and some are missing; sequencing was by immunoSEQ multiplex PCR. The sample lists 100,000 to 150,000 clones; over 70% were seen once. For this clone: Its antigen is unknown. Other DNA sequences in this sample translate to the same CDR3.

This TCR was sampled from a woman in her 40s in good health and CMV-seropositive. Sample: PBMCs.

The CDR3: CASSQGPGVSNQPQHF. As DNA, the CDR3 is TGCGCCAGCAGCCAAGGCCCGGGAGTTAGCAATCAGCCCCAGCATTTT. V gene TRBV4-1 combines with J gene TRBJ1-5; D is uncertain. Germline V CDR1 and CDR2: MGHRA, YSYEKL. There are 16 residues in the CDR3. With 1 base removed from V and 0 bases from J, the gap between germline ends came to 10 bases.